This TCR beta chain comes out of a study of T-cell memory formation after mild COVID-19. For the study at large: TCR clusters mostly belonged to single donors. Findings and caveats of the study: For contracting clones, CD4+ ones sat mainly in CM and EM, CD8+ in EMRA.

On this clonotype: Its specificity is not known.

Trimming stripped 0 bases from V and 3 bases from J, with 16 bases between. The length of the CDR3 is 17 residues. Germline V gene sequence: CDR1 MGHRA, CDR2 YSYEKL. Each CDR3 protein gets one entry after TCRdb re-called the 5' RACE reads with MiXCR. The table shows roughly 480,000 distinct CDR3 sequences, with approximately 25% occurring only once. The sequence derives from an adult woman who had mild COVID-19 (a few samples of this study predate the infection). Cell type and time point are not known. Sequenced sample: PBMCs or a T cell subset sorted from them (not recorded which). The chain is built from TRBV4-1 and TRBJ2-3, with D unclear. DNA of the CDR3: TGCGCCAGCAGCCAAGATAATTGGGATCTAGGAACAGATACGCAGTATTTT. Translating gives CASSQDNWDLGTDTQYF.